The clone carrying this T cell receptor (beta chain) is labeled medium-sized (0.01 to 0.1%). This sample stems from a study of control samples from healthy donors and cancer patients. The method was immunoSEQ multiplex PCR; TCRdb's version includes in-frame clones alone and lacks a portion of them. The table has about 84,000 clones, 75% to 85% seen once; the top ten hold roughly 11%. The germline CDR1 and CDR2 sequences are MNHEY and SMNVEV (reference sequence). The ends were cut back, 5 bases at V and 5 bases at J, with 15 bases in the middle. The CDR3 length is 15 residues. J is TRBJ1-4 and V is TRBV27; D possibly corresponds to TRBD1 (5 bases). Sequenced material: PBMCs. The sequence was collected from a man aged 55-75 years with head and neck cancer. The CDR3 DNA reads as TGTGCCAGCAGTCCCGACCACGGGGCGAATGAAAAACTGTTTTTT. Residues: CASSPDHGANEKLFF.